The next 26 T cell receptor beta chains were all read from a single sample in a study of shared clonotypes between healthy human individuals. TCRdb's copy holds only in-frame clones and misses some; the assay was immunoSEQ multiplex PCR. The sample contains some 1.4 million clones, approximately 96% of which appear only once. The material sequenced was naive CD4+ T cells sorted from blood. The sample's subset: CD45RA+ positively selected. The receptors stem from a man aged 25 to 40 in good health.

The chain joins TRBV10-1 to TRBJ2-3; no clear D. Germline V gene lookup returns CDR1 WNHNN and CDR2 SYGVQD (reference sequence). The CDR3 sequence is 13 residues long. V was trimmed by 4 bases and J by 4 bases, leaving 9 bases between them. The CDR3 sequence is CASSGSGADTQYF. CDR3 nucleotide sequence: TGCGCCAGCAGTGGCTCGGGCGCAGATACGCAGTATTTT.

DNA for the CDR3: TGTGCCAGCAGCTTAGGTGGGGCCAACGTCCTGACTTTC. Translation gives CASSLGGANVLTF. This rearrangement joins TRBV7-8 to TRBJ2-6, with D hard to call. Trimming took 1 base from V and 3 from J, leaving 1 base between them. Germline CDR1 SGHVS, CDR2 FQNEAQ. CDR3 length: 13 amino acids.

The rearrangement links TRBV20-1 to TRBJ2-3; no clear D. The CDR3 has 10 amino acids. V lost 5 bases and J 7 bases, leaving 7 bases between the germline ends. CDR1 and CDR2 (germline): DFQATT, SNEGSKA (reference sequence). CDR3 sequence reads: CSADLNTQYF. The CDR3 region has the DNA TGCAGTGCTGACTTGAATACGCAGTATTTT.

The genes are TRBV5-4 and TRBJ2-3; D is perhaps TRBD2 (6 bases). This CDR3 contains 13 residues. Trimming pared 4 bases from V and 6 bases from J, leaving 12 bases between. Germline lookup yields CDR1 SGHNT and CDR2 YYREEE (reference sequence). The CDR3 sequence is CASSGRGSDTQYF. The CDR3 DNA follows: TGTGCCAGCAGCGGACGGGGGTCGGATACGCAGTATTTT.

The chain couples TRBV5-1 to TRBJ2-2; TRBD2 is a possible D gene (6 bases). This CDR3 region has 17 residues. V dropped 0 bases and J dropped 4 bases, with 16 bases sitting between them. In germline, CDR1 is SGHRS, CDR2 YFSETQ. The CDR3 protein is CASSLARDSRGTGELFF. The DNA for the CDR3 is TGCGCCAGCAGCTTGGCCCGGGACTCCCGAGGCACCGGGGAGCTGTTTTTT.

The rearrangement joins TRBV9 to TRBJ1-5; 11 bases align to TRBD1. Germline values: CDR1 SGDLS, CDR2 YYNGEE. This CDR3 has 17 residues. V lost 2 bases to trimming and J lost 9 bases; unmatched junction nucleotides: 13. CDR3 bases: TGTGCCAGCAGCGTTAAACCGGGACAGGGGGAAGCTAGGCCCCAGCATTTT. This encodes CASSVKPGQGEARPQHF.

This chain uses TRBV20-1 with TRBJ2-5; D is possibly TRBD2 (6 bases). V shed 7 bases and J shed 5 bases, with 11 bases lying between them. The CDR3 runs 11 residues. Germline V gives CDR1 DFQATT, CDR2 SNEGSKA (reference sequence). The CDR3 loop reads CSVEGSETQYF. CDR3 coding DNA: TGCAGTGTGGAGGGGTCGGAGACCCAGTACTTC.

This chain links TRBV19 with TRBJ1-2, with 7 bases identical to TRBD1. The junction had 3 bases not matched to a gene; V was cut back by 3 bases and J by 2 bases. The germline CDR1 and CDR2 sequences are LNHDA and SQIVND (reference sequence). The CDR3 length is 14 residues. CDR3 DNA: TGTGCCAGTAGTATCAGGGGGGACAACTATGGCTACACCTTC. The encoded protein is CASSIRGDNYGYTF.

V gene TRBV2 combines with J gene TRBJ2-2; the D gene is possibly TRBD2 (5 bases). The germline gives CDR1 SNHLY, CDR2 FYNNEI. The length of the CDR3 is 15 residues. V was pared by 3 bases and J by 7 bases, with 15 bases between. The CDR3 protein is CASSDRWTSGGELFF. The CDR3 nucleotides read TGTGCCAGCAGTGACCGTTGGACTTCCGGCGGGGAGCTGTTTTTT.

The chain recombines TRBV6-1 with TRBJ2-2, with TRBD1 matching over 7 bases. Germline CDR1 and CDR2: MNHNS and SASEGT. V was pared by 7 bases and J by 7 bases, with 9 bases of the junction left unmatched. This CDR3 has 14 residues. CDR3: CASTTTGIGGELFF. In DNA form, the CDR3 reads TGTGCCAGCACCACGACAGGGATTGGCGGGGAGCTGTTTTTT.

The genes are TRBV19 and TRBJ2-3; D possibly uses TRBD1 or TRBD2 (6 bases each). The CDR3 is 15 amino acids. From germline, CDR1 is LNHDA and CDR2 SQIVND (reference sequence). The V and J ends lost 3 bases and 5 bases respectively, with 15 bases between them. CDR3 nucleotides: TGTGCCAGTAGTATCGGGGGCATTAAGAAAGATACGCAGTATTTT. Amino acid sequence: CASSIGGIKKDTQYF.

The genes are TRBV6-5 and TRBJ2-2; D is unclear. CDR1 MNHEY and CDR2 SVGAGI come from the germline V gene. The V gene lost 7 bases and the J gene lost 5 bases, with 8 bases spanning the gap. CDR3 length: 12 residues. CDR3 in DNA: TGTGCCAGCACCCTGGGGACCGGGGAGCTGTTTTTT. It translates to CASTLGTGELFF.

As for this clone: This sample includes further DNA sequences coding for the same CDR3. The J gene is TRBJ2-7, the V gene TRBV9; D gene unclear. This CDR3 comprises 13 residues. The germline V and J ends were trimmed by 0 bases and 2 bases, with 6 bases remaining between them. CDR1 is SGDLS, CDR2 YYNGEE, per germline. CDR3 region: CASSVGGTYEQYF. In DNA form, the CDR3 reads TGTGCCAGCAGCGTAGGTGGGACCTACGAGCAGTACTTC.

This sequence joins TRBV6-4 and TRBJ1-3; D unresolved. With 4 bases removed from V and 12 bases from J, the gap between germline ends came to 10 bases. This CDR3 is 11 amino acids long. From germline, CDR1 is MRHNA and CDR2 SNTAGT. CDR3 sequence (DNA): TGTGCCAGCAGTGTAAGGAGTGTCATATATTTT. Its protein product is CASSVRSVIYF.

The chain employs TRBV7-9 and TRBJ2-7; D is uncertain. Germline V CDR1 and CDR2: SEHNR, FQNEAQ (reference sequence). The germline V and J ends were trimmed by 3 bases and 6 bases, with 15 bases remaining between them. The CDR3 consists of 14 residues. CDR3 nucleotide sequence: TGTGCCAGCAGCTTTCGCCAGAACAGAATCGAGCAGTACTTC. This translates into CASSFRQNRIEQYF.

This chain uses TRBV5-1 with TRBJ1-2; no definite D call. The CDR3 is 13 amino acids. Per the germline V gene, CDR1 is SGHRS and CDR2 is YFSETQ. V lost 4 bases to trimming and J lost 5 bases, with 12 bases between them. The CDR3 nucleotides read TGCGCCAGCAGCCGTGGGCTAGGGTATGGCTACACCTTC. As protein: CASSRGLGYGYTF.

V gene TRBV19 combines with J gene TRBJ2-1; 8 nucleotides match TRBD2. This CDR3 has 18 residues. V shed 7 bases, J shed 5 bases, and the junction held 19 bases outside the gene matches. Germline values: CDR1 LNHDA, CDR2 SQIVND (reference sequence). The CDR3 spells CASNLAPGLVSAHNEQFF. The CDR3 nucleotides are TGTGCCAGTAACCTTGCGCCGGGACTAGTCTCGGCGCACAATGAGCAGTTCTTC.

The CDR3 loop is CASSARTGTNTGELFF. The CDR3 DNA follows: TGCGCCAGCAGCGCGCGGACAGGGACGAACACCGGGGAGCTGTTTTTT. This rearrangement joins TRBV5-1 to TRBJ2-2, with 8 bases lining up with TRBD1. The CDR3 is made up of 16 amino acids. J lost 0 bases, V lost 4 bases, and 5 bases had no gene match. From germline, CDR1 is SGHRS and CDR2 YFSETQ.

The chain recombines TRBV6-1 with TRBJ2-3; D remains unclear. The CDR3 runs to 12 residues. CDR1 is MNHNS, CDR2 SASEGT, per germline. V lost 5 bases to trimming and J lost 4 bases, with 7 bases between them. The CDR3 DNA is TGTGCCAGCAGTAACCCGCCAGATACGCAGTATTTT. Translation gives CASSNPPDTQYF.

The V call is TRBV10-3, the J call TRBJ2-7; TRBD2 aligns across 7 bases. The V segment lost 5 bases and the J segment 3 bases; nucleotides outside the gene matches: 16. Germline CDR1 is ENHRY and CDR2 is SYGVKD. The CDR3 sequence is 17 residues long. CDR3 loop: CAISQKGRTSWFYEQYF. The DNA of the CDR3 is TGTGCCATCAGTCAGAAGGGAAGGACTAGTTGGTTCTACGAGCAGTACTTC.

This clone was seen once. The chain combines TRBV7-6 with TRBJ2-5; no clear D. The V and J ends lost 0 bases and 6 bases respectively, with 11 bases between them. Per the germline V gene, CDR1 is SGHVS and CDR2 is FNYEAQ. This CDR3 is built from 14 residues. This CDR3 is CASSLATASKTQYF. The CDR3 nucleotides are TGTGCCAGCAGCTTAGCAACAGCCAGCAAGACCCAGTACTTC. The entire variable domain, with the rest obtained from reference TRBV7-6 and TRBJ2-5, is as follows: GAGVSQSPRYKVTKRGQDVALRCDPISGHVSLYWYRQALGQGPEFLTYFNYEAQQDKSGLPNDRFSAERPEGSISTLTIQRTEQRDSAMYRCASSLATASKTQYFGPGTRLLVL.

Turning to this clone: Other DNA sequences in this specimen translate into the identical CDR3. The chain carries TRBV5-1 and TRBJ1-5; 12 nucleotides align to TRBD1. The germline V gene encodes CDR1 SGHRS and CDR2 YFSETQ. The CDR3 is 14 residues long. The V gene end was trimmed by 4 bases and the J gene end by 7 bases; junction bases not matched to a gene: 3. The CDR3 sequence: CASSLGTGGQPQHF. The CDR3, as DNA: TGCGCCAGCAGCCTTGGGACAGGGGGCCAGCCCCAGCATTTT.

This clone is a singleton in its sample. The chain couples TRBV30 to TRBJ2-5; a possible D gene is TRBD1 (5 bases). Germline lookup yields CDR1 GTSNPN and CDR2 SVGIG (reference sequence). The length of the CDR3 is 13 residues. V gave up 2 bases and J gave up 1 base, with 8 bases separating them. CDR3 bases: TGTGCCTGGAGTCAGGGCGGCCAAGAGACCCAGTACTTC. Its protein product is CAWSQGGQETQYF.

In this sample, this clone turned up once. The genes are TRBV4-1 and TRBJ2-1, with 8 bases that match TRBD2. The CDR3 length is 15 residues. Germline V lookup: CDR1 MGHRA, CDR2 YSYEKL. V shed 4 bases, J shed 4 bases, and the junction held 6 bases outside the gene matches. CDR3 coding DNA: TGCGCCAGCAGCCCTGGGACTAGGAAATACAATGAGCAGTTCTTC. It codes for CASSPGTRKYNEQFF.

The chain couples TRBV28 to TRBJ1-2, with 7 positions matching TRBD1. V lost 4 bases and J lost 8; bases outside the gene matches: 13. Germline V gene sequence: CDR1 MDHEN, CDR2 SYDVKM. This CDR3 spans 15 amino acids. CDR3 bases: TGTGCCAGCAGTTGGTACAGGGGAACCTCGAAGGGCTACACCTTC. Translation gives CASSWYRGTSKGYTF.

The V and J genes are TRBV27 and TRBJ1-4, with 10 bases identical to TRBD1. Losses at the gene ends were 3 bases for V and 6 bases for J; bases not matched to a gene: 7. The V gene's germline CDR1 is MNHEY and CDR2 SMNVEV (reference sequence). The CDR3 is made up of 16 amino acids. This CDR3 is CASSFGTGTGDEKLFF. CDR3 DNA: TGTGCCAGCAGTTTCGGGACCGGGACAGGGGATGAAAAACTGTTTTTT.